This T cell receptor (beta chain) stems from a study of shared clonotypes between healthy human individuals. Germline CDR1 reads SEHNR; CDR2 reads FQNEAQ (reference sequence). This CDR3 contains 14 residues. The V segment lost 6 bases and the J segment 2 bases; nucleotides outside the gene matches: 1. Some clones are missing from TCRdb's copy, which holds only in-frame ones; the method was immunoSEQ multiplex PCR. This table holds fewer than 850,000 clones, about nine tenths found once. This TCR came from a man in his late teens or twenties in good health. Some clones in this sample may be carry-over from other donors' samples. V gene TRBV7-9 combines with J gene TRBJ2-2, with 9 positions matching TRBD1. The specimen sequenced was memory CD8+ T cells from PBMCs. As to subset: CD45RO+ cells pooled with CCR7-negative TemRA cells. CDR3 nucleotides: TGTGCCAGCAGGGGACAGGGTAACACCGGGGAGCTGTTTTTT. It encodes CASRGQGNTGELFF.